Presented here are 17 T cell receptor beta chains from one specimen sequenced in a study of radiation and T cells in renal cell carcinoma. Described treatment: 15 Gy SBRT to primary tumor, nephrectomy 4 weeks later. Assay used: immunoSEQ multiplex PCR; TCRdb lists only in-frame clones, some missing. The table shows 10,000 to 15,000 clones, with 30% to 35% occurring only once. The specimen comprised tumor tissue, sampled from a patient whose treatment included radiotherapy and nephrectomy. These receptors originate from a man between 60 and 75 years old with renal cell carcinoma.

The CDR3 is CASSQGTGRTDTQYF. The DNA for the CDR3 is TGTGCCAGCAGCCAGGGGACAGGGCGCACAGATACGCAGTATTTT. The chain recombines TRBV14 with TRBJ2-3; 9 nucleotides match TRBD1. This CDR3 contains 15 residues. The trim removed 3 bases at V and 1 base at J, leaving 2 bases unmatched. Germline CDR1 and CDR2: SGHDN and FVKESK. Based on the CDR3 plus reference TRBV14 and TRBJ2-3, the full variable domain is EAGVTQFPSHSVIEKGQTVTLRCDPISGHDNLYWYRRVMGKEIKFLLHFVKESKQDESGMPNNRFLAERTGGTYSTLKVQPAELEDSGVYFCASSQGTGRTDTQYFGPGTRLTVL.

The rearrangement uses TRBV30 and TRBJ1-5; D ambiguous. The CDR3 is 14 amino acids. V was trimmed by 2 bases and J by 4 bases, leaving 12 bases between them. From germline, CDR1 is GTSNPN and CDR2 SVGIG (reference sequence). CDR3 nucleotides: TGTGCCTGGAGTCCCGGGAGAGCAAATCAGCCCCAGCATTTT. This gives the protein CAWSPGRANQPQHF.

This chain links TRBV14 with TRBJ2-7; D call uncertain. Germline V lookup: CDR1 SGHDN, CDR2 FVKESK. The V end lost 0 bases, the J end lost 7 bases, and 4 bases lay between the germline ends. This CDR3 has 11 residues. CDR3 amino acids: CASSQDREQYF. The CDR3 DNA sequence: TGTGCCAGCAGCCAAGATAGGGAGCAGTACTTC.

This clone has a handful of counts. V usage is TRBV29-1 and J usage is TRBJ1-5; tentatively, D is TRBD1 (5 bases). Germline V lookup: CDR1 SQVTM, CDR2 ANQGSEA. Trimming pared 5 bases from V and 11 bases from J, leaving 16 bases between. This CDR3 has 12 residues. Here the CDR3 DNA reads TGCAGCGTTCAATTGGGCGGGGGGTCCCAGCATTTT. Translating it yields CSVQLGGGSQHF.

This clone is deemed medium-sized. The V call is TRBV2, the J call TRBJ2-1; TRBD1 agrees at 8 bases. J gave up 6 bases and V 6 bases, and 4 bases lay outside the gene matches. This CDR3 has 13 residues. CDR1 and CDR2 (germline): SNHLY, FYNNEI. CDR3 coding DNA: TGTGCCAGCAGCTCGACAGGGGTCAATGAGCAGTTCTTC. Translation: CASSSTGVNEQFF.

The V gene is TRBV6-5, the J gene TRBJ2-1; TRBD2 might be the D (6 bases). Germline assignment: CDR1 MNHEY and CDR2 SVGAGI. The CDR3 runs 13 residues. Trimming took 5 bases from V and 8 from J, leaving 13 bases between them. DNA of the CDR3: TGTGCCAGCAGTCCGATCGAGCGGGATGAGCAGTTCTTC. This translates into CASSPIERDEQFF.

This clone was picked up a small number of times. V usage is TRBV7-2 and J usage is TRBJ2-5; 8 nucleotides agree with TRBD1. Trimming took 7 bases from V and 4 from J; bases not matched to a gene: 5. This CDR3 is 13 amino acids long. Germline CDR1 is SGHTA and CDR2 is FQGNSA. CDR3 bases: TGTGCCAGCAACCAAGACAGGGGAGAGACCCAGTACTTC. Encoded protein: CASNQDRGETQYF.

The sample holds a few counts of this clone. The rearrangement joins TRBV30 to TRBJ1-4; perhaps TRBD1 as D (5 bases). Trimming cost V 5 bases and J 0 bases, with 13 bases left between them. This CDR3 is built from 15 residues. The V gene's germline CDR1 is GTSNPN and CDR2 SVGIG (reference sequence). The CDR3 is CAWDSQGATNEKLFF. The CDR3 DNA sequence: TGTGCCTGGGACTCCCAGGGTGCAACTAATGAAAAACTGTTTTTT.

The chain employs TRBV6-6 and TRBJ2-7, with 7 positions matching TRBD1. CDR1 MNHNY and CDR2 SVGAGI come from the germline V gene (reference sequence). Trimming took 6 bases from V and 6 from J; bases not matched to a gene: 11. This CDR3 has 14 residues. The CDR3, as DNA: TGTGCCAGCAGCCTCGACAGGGCGCACGGCGAGCAGTACTTC. The encoded protein is CASSLDRAHGEQYF.

The rearrangement uses TRBV18 and TRBJ2-7; D remains unclear. This CDR3 has 13 amino acids. CDR1 and CDR2 from the germline V gene are KGHSH and LQKENI. The V and J ends lost 1 base and 6 bases respectively, with 10 bases between them. The CDR3 sequence is CASSPRSVSEQYF. The CDR3 DNA reads TGTGCCAGCTCACCACGTAGTGTTTCCGAGCAGTACTTC.

This chain connects TRBV5-6 to TRBJ2-7, with 10 positions matching TRBD1. The CDR3 sequence is 13 residues long. Per germline, CDR1 SGHDT and CDR2 YYEEEE. After removal of 3 bases from V and 4 bases from J, the junction contained 1 base not matched to a gene. For the CDR3, the DNA is TGTGCCAGCAGCTCGGGACAGGGGTACGAGCAGTACGTC. Translation gives CASSSGQGYEQYV.

The chain has TRBV10-3 and TRBJ2-6; tentative D call: TRBD1 (6 bases). This CDR3 region has 17 residues. CDR1 is ENHRY and CDR2 is SYGVKD in the germline V gene. The V and J ends lost 3 bases and 0 bases respectively, with 12 bases between them. The CDR3 here is CAISEGTFFSGANVLTF. As DNA, the CDR3 is TGTGCCATCAGTGAAGGGACATTCTTCTCTGGGGCCAACGTCCTGACTTTC.

Ten or more counts support this clone. The chain uses TRBV11-2 and TRBJ2-5; the match to TRBD2 covers 11 bases. This CDR3 is built from 16 residues. Trimming at V came to 8 bases and at J to 4 bases, leaving 12 bases not matched to a gene. From germline, CDR1 is SGHAT and CDR2 FQNNGV. CDR3 DNA: TGTGCCAGCTGTACACTAGCGGGGGCTCCACGAGAGACCCAGTACTTC. Encoded protein: CASCTLAGAPRETQYF.

This clone was picked up a small number of times. The genes are TRBV6-1 and TRBJ2-7; D remains ambiguous. The V end lost 1 base, the J end lost 1 base, and 11 bases lay between the germline ends. This CDR3 spans 15 amino acids. Per the germline V gene, CDR1 is MNHNS and CDR2 is SASEGT. CDR3 sequence (DNA): TGTGCCAGCAGTGAAGAATATGGGCAGTCCTACGAGCAGTACTTC. It yields the protein CASSEEYGQSYEQYF.

This chain connects TRBV9 to TRBJ2-3; D is tentatively TRBD1 or TRBD2 (5 bases each). CDR1 SGDLS and CDR2 YYNGEE come from the germline V gene. This CDR3 has 17 amino acids. V was clipped by 2 bases and J by 0 bases, with 16 bases between them. CDR3 sequence: CASSVGLSGPSTDTQYF. Here the CDR3 DNA reads TGTGCCAGCAGCGTTGGGCTATCGGGGCCTAGCACAGATACGCAGTATTTT.

V gene TRBV7-2 combines with J gene TRBJ2-1, with TRBD2 identical over 12 bases. This CDR3 contains 13 residues. Germline V gene sequence: CDR1 SGHTA, CDR2 FQGNSA. V lost 7 bases and J lost 10; bases outside the gene matches: 5. Written as DNA, the CDR3 is TGTGCCAGCACTCTAGCGGGGGGGCGGGAGCAGTTCTTC. It yields the protein CASTLAGGREQFF.

The V call is TRBV6-5, the J call TRBJ2-2; D remains ambiguous. Trimming took off 6 bases at V and 3 bases at J, with 8 bases between the two ends. The CDR3 spans 13 residues. In germline, CDR1 is MNHEY, CDR2 SVGAGI. This CDR3 reads CASRPGDTGELFF. The DNA for the CDR3 is TGTGCCAGCAGGCCAGGAGACACCGGGGAGCTGTTTTTT.